This passage covers 23 T cell receptor beta chains from one sample sequenced in a study of blood T cell repertoires in COVID-19. Assay: immunoSEQ multiplex PCR; the TCRdb copy retains only in-frame clones and omits some. Among tens of thousands of clones listed, roughly four fifths were seen once. The specimen was peripheral blood. Receptor source: a human donor in a cohort sampled during active COVID-19.

V and J are TRBV18 and TRBJ1-6, with D maybe TRBD1 (6 bases). Germline CDR1 KGHSH, CDR2 LQKENI. The CDR3 sequence is 15 residues long. V was pared by 3 bases and J by 13 bases, with 19 bases between. CDR3 sequence: CASSPSRSSGAPLHF. Here the CDR3 DNA reads TGTGCCAGCTCACCTAGTCGGTCGTCAGGGGCCCCCCTCCACTTT.

The chain recombines TRBV5-1 with TRBJ1-1; a possible D gene is TRBD1 (6 bases). V lost 3 bases, J lost 6 bases, and 15 bases lay in between. This CDR3 region has 14 residues. The germline CDR1 and CDR2 sequences are SGHRS and YFSETQ. The CDR3 protein is CASSSLQGPPEAFF. The CDR3, as DNA: TGCGCCAGCAGCTCCTTACAGGGTCCCCCTGAAGCTTTCTTT.

This clone was observed once. The chain combines TRBV12-3 or TRBV12-4 with TRBJ2-7, with D perhaps matching TRBD2 (5 bases). Deletions cut 0 bases from V and 6 bases from J, with 9 bases between. The CDR3 contains 13 residues. CDR3 sequence reads: CASSLASGTEQYF. CDR3 DNA sequence: TGTGCCAGCAGTTTAGCCAGCGGAACCGAGCAGTACTTC.

Only one count was recorded for this clone. The chain recombines TRBV18 with TRBJ2-3; TRBD2 aligns across 8 bases. Germline V lookup: CDR1 KGHSH, CDR2 LQKENI. V gave up 3 bases and J gave up 0 bases; unmatched junction bases: 8. The CDR3 covers 17 residues. CDR3 residues: CASSPRSSGYSTDTQYF. DNA for the CDR3: TGTGCCAGCTCACCGCGATCTAGCGGGTATAGCACAGATACGCAGTATTTT.

This clone has just one count. The CDR3 DNA sequence: TGTGCCAGCAGTGAAATCGACAGGGGATTCTCTGGGGCCAACGTCCTGACTTTC. Translated, it gives CASSEIDRGFSGANVLTF. The chain links TRBV2 to TRBJ2-6; 8 bases line up with TRBD1. The CDR3 contains 18 residues. V gave up 2 bases and J gave up 0 bases; unmatched junction bases: 6. The germline V gene has CDR1 SNHLY and CDR2 FYNNEI.

The chain links TRBV19 to TRBJ2-7; 12 bases are a match to TRBD1. Germline trimming cut 5 bases from V and 0 bases from J; bases unmatched to any gene: 2. The germline CDR1 and CDR2 sequences are LNHDA and SQIVND (reference sequence). The CDR3 loop spans 15 amino acids. The CDR3 nucleotides read TGTGCCAGTAGTTCGGGACAGGGGGCCTCCTACGAGCAGTACTTC. It translates to CASSSGQGASYEQYF. The complete variable domain, with remaining parts taken from reference TRBV19 and TRBJ2-7, reads DGGITQSPKYLFRKEGQNVTLSCEQNLNHDAMYWYRQDPGQGLRLIYYSQIVNDFQKGDIAEGYSVSREKKESFPLTVTSAQKNPTAFYLCASSSGQGASYEQYFGPGTRLTVT.

The rearrangement uses TRBV9 and TRBJ2-5, with D possibly matching TRBD2 (6 bases). Trimming left V 4 bases short and J 2 bases short, with 18 bases between. Germline V gene sequence: CDR1 SGDLS, CDR2 YYNGEE. The CDR3 totals 16 residues. The CDR3 protein is CASSPPGSGRQETQYF. In DNA, the CDR3 is TGTGCCAGCAGCCCCCCCGGGAGCGGTAGACAAGAGACCCAGTACTTC.

This chain uses TRBV19 with TRBJ1-3, with unresolved D. Looked up from germline, CDR1 is LNHDA and CDR2 is SQIVND (reference sequence). Deletions cut 7 bases from V and 0 bases from J, with 13 bases between. There are 15 residues in the CDR3. The CDR3 nucleotides read TGTGCCAGTACCCCGTCGTATGTCTCTGGAAACACCATATATTTT. Protein: CASTPSYVSGNTIYF.

This clone was observed a single time. This sequence joins TRBV6-5 and TRBJ1-5; tentative D call: TRBD1 (6 bases). The CDR3 runs to 14 residues. Trimming pared 10 bases from V and 5 bases from J, leaving 18 bases between. The V gene's germline CDR1 is MNHEY and CDR2 SVGAGI. CDR3 residues: CATQVSTGHQPQHF. The CDR3 nucleotides read TGTGCCACTCAAGTTAGTACAGGGCATCAGCCCCAGCATTTT.

V gene TRBV3-1 (or the pseudogene TRBV3-2) combines with J gene TRBJ1-1; 10 nucleotides match TRBD1. V was clipped by 4 bases and J by 4 bases; unmatched bases: 9. CDR1 and CDR2 from the germline V gene are LGHDT and YNNKEL (reference sequence). This CDR3 is built from 16 residues. In DNA, the CDR3 is TGTGCCAGCAGCCCCCGGACAGGGGGAGGAATCACTGAAGCTTTCTTT. Its protein is CASSPRTGGGITEAFF.

The chain has TRBV7-2 and TRBJ1-2; tentative D call: TRBD1 (5 bases). Per germline, CDR1 SGHTA and CDR2 FQGNSA. V was shortened by 8 bases and J by 4 bases, with 14 bases between the two germline ends. The CDR3 has 13 amino acids. Here the CDR3 reads CASASGRSYGYTF. The CDR3 nucleotides read TGTGCCAGCGCATCAGGGCGCTCCTATGGCTACACCTTC.

The rearrangement links TRBV7-2 to TRBJ1-2, with TRBD1 as a possible D gene (5 bases). Germline CDR1 reads SGHTA; CDR2 reads FQGNSA. The CDR3 totals 14 residues. V was shortened by 4 bases and J by 2 bases, with 11 bases between the two germline ends. The chain's CDR3 is CASSSPRGNYGYTF. The CDR3 DNA is TGTGCCAGCAGCTCCCCAAGGGGAAACTATGGCTACACCTTC.

This chain links TRBV4-1 with TRBJ1-5; D unclear. Germline loops: CDR1 MGHRA, CDR2 YSYEKL. V lost 1 base to trimming and J lost 7 bases, with 5 bases between them. CDR3 length: 12 residues. CDR3 coding DNA: TGCGCCAGCAGCCAAGGCGGCCAGCCCCAGCATTTT. Its protein is CASSQGGQPQHF.

V gene TRBV9 combines with J gene TRBJ1-5, with TRBD1 matching over 7 bases. Germline CDR1 and CDR2: SGDLS and YYNGEE. The V segment lost 3 bases and the J segment 7 bases; nucleotides outside the gene matches: 10. This CDR3 has 15 amino acids. The CDR3 region has the DNA TGTGCCAGCAGCGCCGAAGGACAGGTAGGGCAGCCCCAGCATTTT. Protein product: CASSAEGQVGQPQHF.

CDR3 protein: CASSSLPLSYEQYF. The CDR3 DNA sequence: TGTGCCAGCAGCTCCCTTCCCCTCTCCTACGAGCAGTACTTC. V is TRBV7-2 and J is TRBJ2-7; D unclear. CDR3 length: 14 residues. Germline V CDR1 and CDR2: SGHTA, FQGNSA. V dropped 4 bases and J dropped 0 bases, with 10 bases sitting between them.

The V call is TRBV5-1, the J call TRBJ2-7; perhaps TRBD2 as D (6 bases). The CDR3 is made up of 16 amino acids. Trimming took 4 bases from V and 2 from J, leaving 19 bases between them. CDR1 is SGHRS and CDR2 is YFSETQ in the germline V gene. The CDR3 loop is CASSPGGAQGAYEQYF. DNA of the CDR3: TGCGCCAGCAGCCCCGGAGGGGCCCAAGGGGCCTACGAGCAGTACTTC. The whole variable domain, remainder taken from reference TRBV5-1 and TRBJ2-7, is KAGVTQTPRYLIKTRGQQVTLSCSPISGHRSVSWYQQTPGQGLQFLFEYFSETQRNKGNFPGRFSGRQFSNSRSEMNVSTLELGDSALYLCASSPGGAQGAYEQYFGPGTRLTVT.

The chain employs TRBV30 and TRBJ1-1; D possibly corresponds to TRBD1 (5 bases). Germline CDR1 is GTSNPN and CDR2 is SVGIG (reference sequence). CDR3 size: 15 residues. With 3 bases removed from V and 0 bases from J, the gap between germline ends came to 14 bases. This CDR3 is CAWSARGVMNTEAFF. The DNA for the CDR3 is TGTGCCTGGAGCGCCCGGGGGGTTATGAACACTGAAGCTTTCTTT.

The rearrangement uses TRBV3-1 (or the pseudogene TRBV3-2) and TRBJ1-1, with D possibly being TRBD1 (5 bases). The CDR3 runs to 14 residues. The V end was cut by 3 bases, the J end by 1 base, with 9 bases between. The germline V gene has CDR1 LGHDT and CDR2 YNNKEL (reference sequence). The CDR3 is CASSQGRWNTEAFF. CDR3 DNA: TGTGCCAGCAGCCAGGGGCGGTGGAACACTGAAGCTTTCTTT.

The genes are TRBV25-1 and TRBJ1-5; 8 positions match TRBD1. V was pared by 5 bases and J by 1 base, with 7 bases of the junction left unmatched. This CDR3 is built from 16 residues. Germline V gene data show CDR1 as MGHDK and CDR2 as SYGVNS. CDR3 region: CASSCQGAKSNQPQHF. The CDR3 DNA reads as TGTGCCAGCAGTTGTCAGGGGGCTAAAAGCAATCAGCCCCAGCATTTT.

The chain combines TRBV11-2 with TRBJ2-7; D gene unclear. The CDR3 totals 12 residues. Germline CDR1 reads SGHAT; CDR2 reads FQNNGV. V lost 0 bases, J lost 3 bases, and 3 bases lay in between. The CDR3 DNA sequence: TGTGCCAGCAGCTTAGACCTCTACGAGCAGTACTTC. It encodes CASSLDLYEQYF.

The gene calls are TRBV7-9 and TRBJ2-4, with a weak D call TRBD1 (5 bases). Germline V lookup: CDR1 SEHNR, CDR2 FQNEAQ (reference sequence). CDR3 length: 16 residues. V gave up 1 base and J gave up 0 bases, with 10 bases separating them. Here the CDR3 DNA reads TGTGCCAGCAGCTTAGGTCAGGGCAGAGCCAAAAACATTCAGTACTTC. This encodes CASSLGQGRAKNIQYF.

The V gene is TRBV5-5, the J gene TRBJ2-1; 7 positions match TRBD1. CDR1 and CDR2 (germline): SGHKS, YYEKEE (reference sequence). The CDR3 consists of 15 residues. The ends lost 5 bases at V and 3 bases at J; junction bases unmatched: 8. The CDR3 reads CASRAAGTVYNEQFF. CDR3 DNA sequence: TGTGCCAGCAGAGCCGCCGGGACAGTCTACAATGAGCAGTTCTTC.

The chain combines TRBV10-3 with TRBJ2-7; D possibly corresponds to TRBD1 (6 bases). The CDR3 runs 14 residues. Trimming pared 0 bases from V and 2 bases from J, leaving 8 bases between. Germline values: CDR1 ENHRY, CDR2 SYGVKD. DNA for the CDR3: TGTGCCATCAGTGAGTCGACAGGTGCCTACGAGCAGTACTTC. The encoded protein is CAISESTGAYEQYF.